The 12 T cell receptor beta chains listed next were all sequenced from one sample in a study of regulatory T cells in long-lasting Graves disease. For TCR beta, libraries came from iRepertoire HTBI primers and Arm-PCR of CDR3 regions. TCRdb itself ran the multiplex PCR reads through MiXCR, one entry per CDR3 protein. In the table there are 500,000 or so distinct CDR3 sequences, around 15% of which are singletons. The time point is: newly diagnosed GD, antithyroid drugs for less than 3 months. Generation of the TCR library employed RNA extracted from PBMCs. These same data were also listed under a study on T cells in Graves' hyperthyroidism and ophthalmopathy.

This sample comprised peripheral blood mononuclear cells (PBMCs), obtained at new diagnosis, from a patient treated with antithyroid drugs. Receptors were obtained from a woman aged 45-65 years with Graves disease.

This clonotype was counted at least ten times. The chain uses TRBV28 and TRBJ2-2; 10 bases are shared with TRBD2. V was pared by 6 bases and J by 0 bases, with 13 bases of the junction left unmatched. The CDR3 runs to 19 residues. Germline CDR1 is MDHEN and CDR2 is SYDVKM. CDR3 bases: TGTGCCAGCAGAATGCCTAGCGGGAGTCTCCCCGCGAACACCGGGGAGCTGTTTTTT. Its protein product is CASRMPSGSLPANTGELFF.

V and J are TRBV4-2 and TRBJ2-3, with 13 bases identical to TRBD2. J gave up 5 bases and V 5 bases, and 7 bases lay outside the gene matches. The CDR3 covers 16 residues. CDR1 is LGHNA and CDR2 is YNFKEQ in the germline V gene. CDR3 nucleotides: TGTGCCAGCAGCGAAGGACTAGCGGGAGAAATAGATACGCAGTATTTT. This gives the protein CASSEGLAGEIDTQYF.

This clonotype was observed many times. Here the CDR3 reads CASSFPSPGSYEQYF. In DNA form, the CDR3 reads TGTGCCAGCAGCTTCCCGAGCCCGGGTTCCTACGAGCAGTACTTC. V is TRBV5-5 and J is TRBJ2-7; D is ambiguous. In germline, CDR1 is SGHKS, CDR2 YYEKEE (reference sequence). This CDR3 spans 15 amino acids. Trimming shortened V by 2 bases and J by 1 base, and 13 bases separated the two germline ends. Drawing the rest from reference TRBV5-5 and TRBJ2-7, the complete variable domain is DAGVTQSPTHLIKTRGQQVTLRCSPISGHKSVSWYQQVLGQGPQFIFQYYEKEERGRGNFPDRFSARQFPNYSSELNVNALLLGDSALYLCASSFPSPGSYEQYFGPGTRLTVT.

In its sample, this clonotype was seen a few times. The J gene is TRBJ2-7, the V gene TRBV9, with 8 bases identical to TRBD2. Unmatched junction bases numbered 4, after V lost 0 bases and J lost 5 bases. From germline, CDR1 is SGDLS and CDR2 YYNGEE. This CDR3 has 14 residues. This chain's CDR3 is CASSVGSGANEQYF. CDR3 nucleotides: TGTGCCAGCAGCGTAGGTAGCGGGGCCAACGAGCAGTACTTC.

This clonotype came up many times. The chain has TRBV6-1 and TRBJ2-5; 7 bases align to TRBD2. CDR1 is MNHNS and CDR2 is SASEGT in the germline V gene. The CDR3 is made up of 15 amino acids. V trimming: 5 bases; J trimming: 2 bases; junction bases outside the gene matches: 8. The CDR3 DNA is TGTGCCAGCAGTCTCTTTGCGGGAGTACAAGAGACCCAGTACTTC. This codes for CASSLFAGVQETQYF.

The rearrangement uses TRBV4-1 and TRBJ2-7, with TRBD2 identical over 8 bases. Per the germline V gene, CDR1 is MGHRA and CDR2 is YSYEKL. The CDR3 covers 15 residues. V lost 2 bases to trimming and J lost 2 bases; unmatched junction nucleotides: 5. CDR3 sequence reads: CASSQKTSEPYEQYF. CDR3 coding DNA: TGCGCCAGCAGCCAAAAGACTAGCGAGCCCTACGAGCAGTACTTC.

This clonotype was counted ten times or more. The V call is TRBV28, the J call TRBJ1-2; D is ambiguous. Germline V gene data show CDR1 as MDHEN and CDR2 as SYDVKM. Between the trimmed V and J ends, which lost 8 bases and 3 bases, there was a span of 13 bases. The CDR3 is 13 residues long. The chain's CDR3 is CASVKDNYYGYTF. DNA for the CDR3: TGTGCCAGCGTGAAAGACAACTACTATGGCTACACCTTC.

This clonotype was counted a few times. The CDR3 coding sequence is TGTGCCAGCAGTTTGATAGGGACCTCTTTCTCCTACGAGCAGTACTTC. Protein sequence: CASSLIGTSFSYEQYF. The chain is built from TRBV27 and TRBJ2-7; D assignment may be TRBD1 or TRBD2 (5 bases each). Trimming removed 3 bases at V and 0 bases at J, with 15 bases between. The CDR3 length is 16 residues. The germline V gene encodes CDR1 MNHEY and CDR2 SMNVEV (reference sequence).

This clonotype was observed a few times. The chain has TRBV5-1 and TRBJ2-5, with D uncertain. The germline CDR1 and CDR2 sequences are SGHRS and YFSETQ. The CDR3 has 11 amino acids. With 7 bases removed from V and 0 bases from J, the gap between germline ends came to 4 bases. CDR3 residues: CASVDQETQYF. The CDR3, as DNA: TGCGCCAGCGTGGACCAAGAGACCCAGTACTTC.

This clonotype was observed at least ten times. The rearrangement links TRBV24-1 to TRBJ2-7; D is unresolved. V was trimmed by 2 bases and J by 4 bases, leaving 8 bases between them. Germline V CDR1 and CDR2: KGHDR, SFDVKD. CDR3 length equals 13 residues. The CDR3 bases are TGTGCCACCAGTGATTCCGCTACGTACGAGCAGTACTTC. Its translation: CATSDSATYEQYF.

This clonotype was observed at least ten times. V is TRBV13 and J is TRBJ2-7; D unresolved. Germline V gene lookup returns CDR1 PRHDT and CDR2 FYEKMQ (reference sequence). Trimming shortened V by 4 bases and J by 4 bases, and 17 bases separated the two germline ends. This CDR3 spans 15 amino acids. The CDR3 here is CASSSTRSYSYEQYF. CDR3 in DNA: TGTGCCAGCAGCTCGACCAGGTCGTACTCGTACGAGCAGTACTTC.

V and J are TRBV29-1 and TRBJ2-3; D is possibly TRBD1 (6 bases). The V end lost 4 bases, the J end lost 4 bases, and 9 bases lay between the germline ends. Germline V gene sequence: CDR1 SQVTM, CDR2 ANQGSEA. This CDR3 is built from 12 residues. The CDR3 coding sequence is TGCAGCGTTGTTTACAGGGCAGATACGCAGTATTTT. Translating it yields CSVVYRADTQYF.